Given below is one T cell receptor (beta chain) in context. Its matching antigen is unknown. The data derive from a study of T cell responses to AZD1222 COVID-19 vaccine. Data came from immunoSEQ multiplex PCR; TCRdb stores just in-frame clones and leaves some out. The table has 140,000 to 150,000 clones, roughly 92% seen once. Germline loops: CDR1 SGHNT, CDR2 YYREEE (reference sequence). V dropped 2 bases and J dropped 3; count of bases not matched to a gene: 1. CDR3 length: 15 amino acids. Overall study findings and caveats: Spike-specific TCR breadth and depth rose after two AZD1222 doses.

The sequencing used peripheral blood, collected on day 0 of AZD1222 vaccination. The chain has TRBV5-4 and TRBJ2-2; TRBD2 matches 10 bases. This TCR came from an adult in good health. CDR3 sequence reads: CASSLAGGDTGELFF. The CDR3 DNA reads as TGTGCCAGCAGCTTAGCGGGAGGGGACACCGGGGAGCTGTTTTTT.